Below are 2 T cell receptor beta chains sequenced from a single sample in a study of T cells after yellow fever vaccination. TCRdb reprocessed the 5' RACE reads with MiXCR, giving one entry per CDR3 protein. This table holds about 50,000 distinct CDR3 sequences, 7.4% found once. The material sequenced was CD8+ T cells sorted from PBMCs, taken more than 14 days after the first yellow fever vaccination. The source is a man between 18 and 35 years old who received the YFV17D yellow fever vaccine.

This clonotype was observed at least ten times. The rearrangement links TRBV4-1 to TRBJ2-3; 7 nucleotides line up with TRBD1. Trimming took 0 bases from V and 4 from J; bases not matched to a gene: 19. This CDR3 region has 20 residues. Germline V gene data show CDR1 as MGHRA and CDR2 as YSYEKL. CDR3 bases: TGCGCCAGCAGCCAAGATGGGGGCGGGTGGGGACAGACTCAGGCAGATACGCAGTATTTT. It is translated as CASSQDGGGWGQTQADTQYF.

This clonotype was seen repeatedly, ten times or more. The chain recombines TRBV20-1 with TRBJ2-7, with 9 positions matching TRBD2. The CDR3 is 13 residues long. The germline V gene has CDR1 DFQATT and CDR2 SNEGSKA (reference sequence). The V gene end was trimmed by 3 bases and the J gene end by 1 base; junction bases not matched to a gene: 1. The CDR3 spells CSARGLASYEQYF. In DNA, the CDR3 is TGCAGTGCTAGGGGACTAGCTTCCTACGAGCAGTACTTC.